The present T cell receptor beta chain was sequenced within a study of post-analysis software for immune sequencing data. Overall study: There were relapsing-remitting, secondary progressive and progressive-relapsing multiple sclerosis among the disease courses included.

Unique molecular identifiers were built into the TCR beta cDNA libraries. MiXCR, applied by TCRdb to the PCR reads, yields one record per CDR3 protein. The sample has hundreds of thousands of distinct CDR3 sequences; roughly 58% are singletons. The germline CDR1 and CDR2 sequences are ENHRY and SYGVKD. CDR3 length: 11 amino acids. Concerning this clonotype: Its cognate antigen is unknown. The junction shows a germline mismatch at one end, possibly a read error.

Study outcomes and limitations: Elevated frequency relative to controls characterized four or five TRBV segments in patients, TRBV5-6, TRBV5-1 and TRBV20-1 among them.

V gene TRBV10-3 combines with J gene TRBJ2-3, with D perhaps TRBD2 (6 bases). Sequenced input: blood. The clonotype was recovered from a girl aged 10 to 17 with multiple sclerosis. The CDR3 region is CAISGGDTQYF. CDR3 DNA sequence: TGCGCCATCAGTGGGGGGGATACGCAGTATTTT.